This T cell receptor beta chain originates from a study of blood T cell repertoires in COVID-19. Across the whole study: The cDNA or gDNA used as material had been derived from T cells, B-cell-depleted T cells, or PBMCs.

In the original workflow: Reference gene primer amplification yielded estimated nucleated cell counts. Profiled with immunoSEQ multiplex PCR; TCRdb holds only in-frame clones, not every one. For V, J and clone size, that table is used; D and trimming come from the DNA. The sample gives about 210,000 clones, about 83% of which show up once; less than 3.5% is in the top ten. The germline CDR1 and CDR2 sequences are MGHDK and SYGVNS. The CDR3 length is 14 residues. V lost 4 bases to trimming and J lost 5 bases; unmatched junction nucleotides: 6. The V call is TRBV25-1, the J call TRBJ1-1; 8 bases align to TRBD1. Sample: peripheral blood. The TCR originated in a man aged 50-60 years with active or convalescent COVID-19. For the CDR3, the DNA is TGTGCCAGCAGTGGGACAGGGTTGCAGACTGAAGCTTTCTTT. This sequence encodes CASSGTGLQTEAFF.